The rows below give T cell receptor beta chains drawn from one sample of a study of naive and memory T cell subsets. TCRdb ran MiXCR on the UMI-ligation and nested PCR reads and lists one entry per CDR3 protein. This sample carries around 140,000 distinct CDR3 sequences, about 20% of them seen once, and the ten largest clones take over 0.09%. The sample comprised naive CD4+ T cells from blood. Receptor source: a human donor in good health. CDR3s include the opening cysteine and the closing phenylalanine or tryptophan. The D gene is left open where the match is weak. Size is omitted from some rows. Given values are once, few, many or a class for expanded clones.

TRBD2,TRBV7-9,TRBJ2-1,many,CASSLVAGGPNEQFF,TGTGCCAGCAGCTTAGTAGCGGGAGGACCTAATGAGCAGTTCTTC
TRBD1,TRBV4-1,TRBJ1-5,NA,CASSQEQGNSNQPQHF,TGCGCCAGCAGCCAGGAACAGGGGAATAGCAATCAGCCCCAGCATTTT
TRBD1,TRBV4-1,TRBJ1-5,many,CASSQVWTGSQPQHF,TGCGCCAGCAGCCAAGTTTGGACAGGGAGTCAGCCCCAGCATTTT
TRBD2,TRBV12-5,TRBJ2-1,few,CASAPRTSDYEQFF,TGTGCTAGTGCTCCGAGGACTAGCGATTATGAGCAGTTCTTC
TRBD2,TRBV3-1,TRBJ2-1,few,CASSLLQGLAGGGEQFF,TGTGCCAGCAGCCTCCTCCAGGGCTTAGCGGGAGGTGGTGAGCAGTTCTTC
NA,TRBV5-1,TRBJ2-3,NA,CASSSFTENTQYF,TGCGCCAGCAGCTCCTTTACAGAAAATACGCAGTATTTT
NA,TRBV12-3/TRBV12-4,TRBJ2-4,few,CASSLDGGIQYF,TGTGCCAGCAGTTTAGATGGCGGCATTCAGTACTTC
NA,TRBV30,TRBJ2-1,many,CAWSPWGAQHNEQFF,TGTGCCTGGAGCCCTTGGGGGGCCCAGCACAATGAGCAGTTCTTC
NA,TRBV4-3,TRBJ1-2,few,CASSQDLGNYGYTF,TGCGCCAGCAGCCAAGATTTGGGTAACTATGGCTACACCTTC
NA,TRBV6-5,TRBJ1-4,few,CASMETATNEKLFF,TGTGCCAGCATGGAGACAGCAACTAATGAAAAACTGTTTTTT
NA,TRBV21-1,TRBJ2-1,many,CASSALVARSYNEQFF,TGTGCCAGCAGCGCCCTTGTAGCCCGCTCCTACAATGAGCAGTTCTTC
NA,TRBV12-3/TRBV12-4,TRBJ1-6,NA,CASSLGRWRSPLHF,TGTGCCAGCAGCCTGGGACGCTGGAGGTCACCCCTCCACTTT
TRBD2,TRBV2,TRBJ2-1,few,CASSEDRTSGYNEQFF,TGTGCCAGCAGTGAGGACAGGACTAGCGGATACAATGAGCAGTTCTTC
TRBD2,TRBV7-2,TRBJ2-3,NA,CASSLGLAGGGDTQYF,TGTGCCAGCAGCCTCGGACTAGCGGGAGGTGGGGATACGCAGTATTTT
NA,TRBV29-1,TRBJ2-5,NA,CSVDRRVLSETQYF,TGCAGCGTTGATCGCAGGGTGCTATCAGAGACCCAGTACTTC
NA,TRBV7-2,TRBJ2-7,NA,CASSLTLPQGGEQYF,TGTGCCAGCAGCTTAACTCTGCCCCAGGGCGGCGAGCAGTACTTC
NA,TRBV9,TRBJ2-1,NA,CASSVDGNSYNEQFF,TGTGCCAGCAGCGTAGACGGAAACTCCTACAATGAGCAGTTCTTC
NA,TRBV29-1,TRBJ2-5,few,CSVSTGGETQYF,TGCAGCGTCTCGACAGGAGGGGAGACCCAGTACTTC
NA,TRBV7-3,TRBJ2-5,NA,CASSPGHFNQETQYF,TGTGCCAGCAGCCCGGGACACTTCAACCAAGAGACCCAGTACTTC
NA,TRBV6-1,TRBJ1-1,once,CASTRTGALTEAFF,TGTGCCAGCACACGAACTGGGGCTCTAACTGAAGCTTTCTTT
NA,TRBV27,TRBJ2-1,few,CASSLWADNEQFF,TGTGCCAGCAGTTTATGGGCAGACAATGAGCAGTTCTTC
NA,TRBV29-1,TRBJ1-4,few,CSARLTRGDEKLFF,TGCAGCGCCAGACTAACCCGAGGAGACGAAAAACTGTTTTTT
NA,TRBV27,TRBJ2-5,NA,CASSGDQGFLETQYF,TGTGCCAGCAGTGGGGACCAGGGTTTTCTGGAGACCCAGTACTTC
NA,TRBV29-1,TRBJ1-1,few,CSALNTEAFF,TGCAGCGCCTTAAACACTGAAGCTTTCTTT
NA,TRBV15,TRBJ2-5,many,CATSRDKNQETQYF,TGTGCCACCAGCAGAGATAAGAATCAAGAGACCCAGTACTTC
TRBD1,TRBV2,TRBJ1-2,NA,CASVGQGANFGNYGYTF,TGTGCCAGCGTCGGACAGGGGGCGAATTTTGGGAACTATGGCTACACCTTC
NA,TRBV28,TRBJ2-7,few,CASSLKLAYSHEQYF,TGTGCCAGCAGTTTAAAACTAGCTTATTCCCACGAGCAGTACTTC
TRBD2,TRBV6-1,TRBJ2-1,few,CASRGQLGTSGSRFNEQFF,TGTGCCAGCAGGGGACAGCTCGGGACTAGCGGGAGTCGCTTCAATGAGCAGTTCTTC
NA,TRBV28,TRBJ2-7,NA,CASSQAFIEQYF,TGTGCCAGCAGTCAGGCCTTCATTGAGCAGTACTTC
NA,TRBV2,TRBJ2-7,NA,CASSEAGRIGARYEQYF,TGTGCCAGCAGTGAAGCGGGTCGGATAGGGGCAAGATACGAGCAGTACTTC
TRBD2,TRBV27,TRBJ2-1,few,CASSLWSGSSYNEQFF,TGTGCCAGCAGTTTATGGAGCGGGAGCTCCTACAATGAGCAGTTCTTC
NA,TRBV10-3,TRBJ1-4,NA,CAIRAGNEKLFF,TGTGCCATCAGAGCGGGGAATGAAAAACTGTTTTTT
NA,TRBV6-5,TRBJ1-1,NA,CASSYWKGTEAFF,TGTGCCAGCAGTTATTGGAAGGGAACTGAAGCTTTCTTT
TRBD1,TRBV6-6,TRBJ1-6,few,CASSLFGQGDALGTLHF,TGTGCCAGCAGCCTGTTCGGACAGGGCGACGCCCTGGGGACCCTCCACTTT
NA,TRBV18,TRBJ2-1,once,CASSREAPSSYNEQFF,TGTGCCAGCTCACGAGAGGCGCCGAGCTCCTACAATGAGCAGTTCTTC
NA,TRBV20-1,TRBJ2-2,NA,CSARDPGLPNTGELFF,TGCAGTGCTAGAGACCCGGGACTCCCTAACACCGGGGAGCTGTTTTTT
TRBD2,TRBV9,TRBJ2-2,NA,CASSPGAGAPGELFF,TGTGCCAGCAGCCCAGGAGCGGGAGCCCCCGGGGAGCTGTTTTTT
TRBD2,TRBV20-1,TRBJ2-1,many,CSAREGTRLEQFF,TGCAGTGCTAGAGAGGGGACTAGGCTGGAGCAGTTCTTC
NA,TRBV5-1,TRBJ2-3,NA,CASSLVARGAGTDTQYF,TGCGCCAGCAGCTTGGTAGCTCGGGGGGCTGGCACAGATACGCAGTATTTT
NA,TRBV6-5,TRBJ2-3,many,CASRIDSTDTQYF,TGTGCCAGCAGAATAGACAGCACAGATACGCAGTATTTT
NA,TRBV2,TRBJ2-7,NA,CASHPGPLREQYF,TGTGCCAGCCATCCGGGACCCCTGAGGGAGCAGTACTTC
NA,TRBV9,TRBJ2-2,NA,CASSVLGGYNTGELFF,TGTGCCAGCAGCGTACTAGGGGGGTATAACACCGGGGAGCTGTTTTTT
NA,TRBV28,TRBJ2-7,few,CASSEETGPTYEQYF,TGTGCCAGCAGTGAAGAAACCGGGCCCACTTACGAGCAGTACTTC
NA,TRBV26,TRBJ2-1,NA,CASSSTNKGWGRYNEQFF,TGTGCCAGCAGTTCGACGAACAAAGGTTGGGGGCGGTACAATGAGCAGTTCTTC
TRBD1,TRBV6-2/TRBV6-3,TRBJ2-1,few,CASSYHPRQGYEQFF,TGTGCCAGCAGTTACCACCCCAGACAGGGGTATGAGCAGTTCTTC
TRBD1,TRBV6-5,TRBJ2-2,few,CASSGRDRVNTGELFF,TGTGCCAGCAGTGGCCGGGACAGAGTGAACACCGGGGAGCTGTTTTTT